This T cell receptor beta chain is drawn from a study of technical replicates of blood from a few donors. The germline V gene has CDR1 LGHNA and CDR2 YSLEER. This CDR3 contains 14 residues. V gave up 0 bases and J gave up 0 bases, with 5 bases separating them. Produced via immunoSEQ multiplex PCR; TCRdb's table is partial and in-frame only. Of 55,000 to 75,000 clones listed, 91% were seen once; the top ten hold about 3.7%. This clonotype was obtained from a human donor in good health. Some clones in this sample may be carry-over from other donors' samples. What was sequenced was PBMCs. This chain connects TRBV4-3 to TRBJ1-1, with unresolved D. CDR3 loop: CASSQDPLNTEAFF. The CDR3 nucleotides read TGCGCCAGCAGCCAAGACCCATTGAACACTGAAGCTTTCTTT.